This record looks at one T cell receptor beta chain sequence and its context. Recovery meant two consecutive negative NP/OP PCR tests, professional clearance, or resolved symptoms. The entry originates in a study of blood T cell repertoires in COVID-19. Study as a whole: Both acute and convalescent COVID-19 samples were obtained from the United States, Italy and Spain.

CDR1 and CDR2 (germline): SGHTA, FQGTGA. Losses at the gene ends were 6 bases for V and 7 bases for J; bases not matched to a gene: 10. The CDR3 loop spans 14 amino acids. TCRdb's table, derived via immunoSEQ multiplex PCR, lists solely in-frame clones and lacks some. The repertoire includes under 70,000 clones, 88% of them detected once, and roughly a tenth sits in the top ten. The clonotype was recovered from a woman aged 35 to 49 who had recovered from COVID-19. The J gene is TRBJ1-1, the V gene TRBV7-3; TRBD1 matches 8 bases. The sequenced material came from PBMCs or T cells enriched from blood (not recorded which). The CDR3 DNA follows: TGTGCCAGCAGAGATTCCGGGACAGGTAGTGAAGCTTTCTTT. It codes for CASRDSGTGSEAFF.